This T cell receptor beta chain was captured by sequencing in a study of cytomegalovirus exposure and HLA in healthy donors. PCR was performed using 60 Vbeta and 13 Jbeta primers. Some clones are missing from TCRdb's copy, which holds only in-frame ones; the method was immunoSEQ multiplex PCR. The table shows 65,000 to 90,000 clones, with less than 80% occurring only once. This CDR3 is built from 16 residues. V gave up 1 base and J gave up 7 bases, with 16 bases separating them. CDR1 and CDR2 (germline): LNHDA, SQIVND (reference sequence). The clonotype originates from a middle-aged woman in good health and CMV-seropositive. The sequenced sample consisted of PBMCs. The rearrangement joins TRBV19 to TRBJ2-2; weak D call: TRBD1 (5 bases). The CDR3, as DNA: TGTGCCAGTAGTATAGTCTGGGGCGGCTTCGGCGGGGAGCTGTTTTTT. This sequence encodes CASSIVWGGFGGELFF. The whole variable domain, remainder taken from reference TRBV19 and TRBJ2-2, is DGGITQSPKYLFRKEGQNVTLSCEQNLNHDAMYWYRQDPGQGLRLIYYSQIVNDFQKGDIAEGYSVSREKKESFPLTVTSAQKNPTAFYLCASSIVWGGFGGELFFGEGSRLTVL.